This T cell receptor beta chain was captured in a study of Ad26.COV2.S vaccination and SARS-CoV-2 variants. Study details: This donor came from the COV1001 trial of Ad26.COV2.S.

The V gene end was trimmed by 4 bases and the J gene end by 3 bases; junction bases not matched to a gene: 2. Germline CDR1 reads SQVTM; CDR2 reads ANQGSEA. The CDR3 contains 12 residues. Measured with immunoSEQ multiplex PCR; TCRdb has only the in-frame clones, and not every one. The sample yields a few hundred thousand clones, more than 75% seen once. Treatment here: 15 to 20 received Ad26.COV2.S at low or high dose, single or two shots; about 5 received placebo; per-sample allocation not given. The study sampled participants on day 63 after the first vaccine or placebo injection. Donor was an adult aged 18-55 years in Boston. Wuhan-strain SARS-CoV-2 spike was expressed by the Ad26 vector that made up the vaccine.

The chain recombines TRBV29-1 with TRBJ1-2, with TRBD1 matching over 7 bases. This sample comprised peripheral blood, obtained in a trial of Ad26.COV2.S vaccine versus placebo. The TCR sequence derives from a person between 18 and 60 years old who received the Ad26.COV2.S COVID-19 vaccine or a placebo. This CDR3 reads CSVAGTDYGYTF. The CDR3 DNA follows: TGCAGCGTTGCTGGGACAGACTATGGCTACACCTTC.